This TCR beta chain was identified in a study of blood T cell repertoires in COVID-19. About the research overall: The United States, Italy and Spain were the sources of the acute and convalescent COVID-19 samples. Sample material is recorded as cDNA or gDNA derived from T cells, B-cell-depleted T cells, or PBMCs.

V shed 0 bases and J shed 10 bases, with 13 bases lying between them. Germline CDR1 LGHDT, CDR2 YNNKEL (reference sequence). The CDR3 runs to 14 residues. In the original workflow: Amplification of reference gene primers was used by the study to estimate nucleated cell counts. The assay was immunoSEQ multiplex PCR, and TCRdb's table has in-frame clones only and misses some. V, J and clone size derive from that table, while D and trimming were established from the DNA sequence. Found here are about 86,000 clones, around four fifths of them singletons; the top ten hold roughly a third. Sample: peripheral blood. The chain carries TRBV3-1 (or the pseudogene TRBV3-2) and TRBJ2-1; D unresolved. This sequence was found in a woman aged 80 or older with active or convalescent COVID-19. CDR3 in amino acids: CASSQETMKWEQFF. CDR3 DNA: TGTGCCAGCAGCCAAGAAACAATGAAGTGGGAGCAGTTCTTC.